The rows below give T cell receptor beta chains drawn from one sample of a study of shared clonotypes between healthy human individuals. The assay was immunoSEQ multiplex PCR, and TCRdb's table has in-frame clones only and misses some. This table holds some 1,600,000 clones, 95% to 99% found once. The sequenced sample was naive CD4+ T cells sorted from blood. Every receptor here comes from a young man in good health. CDR3s include the opening cysteine and the closing phenylalanine or tryptophan. The D gene is left open where the match is weak. Some rows mark clone size as missing; the rest say once, few, many or name a class of expanded clone.

v_call: TRBV2
j_call: TRBJ2-5
clone_size: once
d_call: -
cdr3_nt: TGTGCCAGCAGTGTGGGGGCCCAGTACTTC
cdr3_aa: CASSVGAQYF

v_call: TRBV6-1
j_call: TRBJ2-1
clone_size: -
d_call: TRBD1
cdr3_nt: TGTGCCAGCAGTGAATACCGGGACAGGGCTGAGCAGTTCTTC
cdr3_aa: CASSEYRDRAEQFF

v_call: TRBV27
j_call: TRBJ2-1
clone_size: -
d_call: TRBD2
cdr3_nt: TGTGCCAGCAGGCACGGGACTACCTTTTACAATGAGCAGTTCTTC
cdr3_aa: CASRHGTTFYNEQFF

v_call: TRBV27
j_call: TRBJ2-7
clone_size: -
d_call: -
cdr3_nt: TGTGCCAGCAGTGTCCAGGGGCCCAGAGGGGAGCAGTACTTC
cdr3_aa: CASSVQGPRGEQYF

v_call: TRBV11-2
j_call: TRBJ2-2
clone_size: -
d_call: -
cdr3_nt: TGTGCCAGCAGCCCAACTTACACCGGGGAGCTGTTTTTT
cdr3_aa: CASSPTYTGELFF

v_call: TRBV6-5
j_call: TRBJ1-1
clone_size: -
d_call: -
cdr3_nt: TGTGCCAGCAGTTACGGATGGGGTAGAAGGACTGAAGCTTTCTTT
cdr3_aa: CASSYGWGRRTEAFF

v_call: TRBV18
j_call: TRBJ2-7
clone_size: once
d_call: -
cdr3_nt: TGTGCCAGCTCACCGTCGGGACTCCTGTACGAGCAGTACTTC
cdr3_aa: CASSPSGLLYEQYF

v_call: TRBV2
j_call: TRBJ2-1
clone_size: -
d_call: TRBD2
cdr3_nt: TGTGCCAGCATACTAGCGGGACCCTACAATGAGCAGTTCTTC
cdr3_aa: CASILAGPYNEQFF

v_call: TRBV5-1
j_call: TRBJ2-2
clone_size: -
d_call: TRBD1
cdr3_nt: TGCGCCAGCAGCAACGGACAGGGGGCGATCACCGGGGAGCTGTTTTTT
cdr3_aa: CASSNGQGAITGELFF

v_call: TRBV28
j_call: TRBJ2-5
clone_size: -
d_call: -
cdr3_nt: TGTGCCAGCAGTTGGACACACCAAGAGACCCAGTACTTC
cdr3_aa: CASSWTHQETQYF

v_call: TRBV9
j_call: TRBJ2-3
clone_size: -
d_call: TRBD2
cdr3_nt: TGTGCCAGCAGGCCTACTAGCGGCGACACAGATACGCAGTATTTT
cdr3_aa: CASRPTSGDTDTQYF

v_call: TRBV6-5
j_call: TRBJ1-3
clone_size: -
d_call: -
cdr3_nt: TGTGCCAGCAGTTACCAGACTTACGGAAACACCATATATTTT
cdr3_aa: CASSYQTYGNTIYF

v_call: TRBV15
j_call: TRBJ2-1
clone_size: -
d_call: TRBD2
cdr3_nt: TGTGCCACCAGCAGGGGAAGCGGGAGCCTCAACAATGAGCAGTTCTTC
cdr3_aa: CATSRGSGSLNNEQFF

v_call: TRBV6-6
j_call: TRBJ2-2
clone_size: -
d_call: TRBD1
cdr3_nt: TGTGCCAGCAGTTACAAGACAGGGCCGGCCACCGGGGAGCTGTTTTTT
cdr3_aa: CASSYKTGPATGELFF

v_call: TRBV15
j_call: TRBJ2-5
clone_size: -
d_call: TRBD1
cdr3_nt: TGTGCCACCAGCAGAGAAGGGACAGGGGGCCAAGAGACCCAGTACTTC
cdr3_aa: CATSREGTGGQETQYF

v_call: TRBV12-5
j_call: TRBJ1-2
clone_size: -
d_call: TRBD1
cdr3_nt: TGTGCTAGTGGTTCCGGGACAGGGGGTTCCTCCGATGGCTACACCTTC
cdr3_aa: CASGSGTGGSSDGYTF

v_call: TRBV5-6
j_call: TRBJ2-5
clone_size: -
d_call: -
cdr3_nt: TGTGCCAGCAGCGTAGGACGGATCCAAGAGACCCAGTACTTC
cdr3_aa: CASSVGRIQETQYF

v_call: TRBV5-4
j_call: TRBJ1-1
clone_size: -
d_call: -
cdr3_nt: TGTGCCAGCAGCTCCCGACAAAGCACTGAAGCTTTCTTT
cdr3_aa: CASSSRQSTEAFF

v_call: TRBV28
j_call: TRBJ2-7
clone_size: -
d_call: TRBD1
cdr3_nt: TGTGCCAGCAGTCCGGGACAGGGATGGTACGAGCAGTACTTC
cdr3_aa: CASSPGQGWYEQYF

v_call: TRBV9
j_call: TRBJ2-3
clone_size: -
d_call: TRBD2
cdr3_nt: TGTGCCAGCAGCGGGGGACTAGCGCCCGGAGTGGATACGCAGTATTTT
cdr3_aa: CASSGGLAPGVDTQYF

v_call: TRBV5-1
j_call: TRBJ2-3
clone_size: once
d_call: -
cdr3_nt: TGCGCCAGCAGCCTTGACAGGCCCGCAGATACGCAGTATTTT
cdr3_aa: CASSLDRPADTQYF

v_call: TRBV6-1
j_call: TRBJ2-1
clone_size: -
d_call: TRBD2
cdr3_nt: TGTGCCAGCAGTGAAAGGGCGGGACTAGGGGTCTACAATGAGCAGTTCTTC
cdr3_aa: CASSERAGLGVYNEQFF

v_call: TRBV7-9
j_call: TRBJ2-7
clone_size: -
d_call: -
cdr3_nt: TGTGCCAGCAGCCCGGGGACCGGGGGTGAGCAGTACTTC
cdr3_aa: CASSPGTGGEQYF

v_call: TRBV7-3
j_call: TRBJ2-1
clone_size: -
d_call: -
cdr3_nt: TGTGCCAGCAGCTTAAGGGCTGGCAATGAGCAGTTCTTC
cdr3_aa: CASSLRAGNEQFF

v_call: TRBV18
j_call: TRBJ2-7
clone_size: -
d_call: TRBD1
cdr3_nt: TGTGCCAGCTCACCTGGACAGGGCGGACCCACCTACGAGCAGTACTTC
cdr3_aa: CASSPGQGGPTYEQYF

v_call: TRBV6-5
j_call: TRBJ1-5
clone_size: -
d_call: -
cdr3_nt: TGTGCCAGCAGCCCAGATAGCAATCAGCCCCAGCATTTT
cdr3_aa: CASSPDSNQPQHF

v_call: TRBV5-1
j_call: TRBJ2-6
clone_size: -
d_call: -
cdr3_nt: TGCGCCAGCAGCTTGGGAGGCGGCTCTGGGGCCAACGTCCTGACTTTC
cdr3_aa: CASSLGGGSGANVLTF

v_call: TRBV5-1
j_call: TRBJ2-2
clone_size: -
d_call: -
cdr3_nt: TGCGCCAGCAGGATCACCGGGGAGCTGTTTTTT
cdr3_aa: CASRITGELFF

v_call: TRBV5-1
j_call: TRBJ2-1
clone_size: -
d_call: TRBD2
cdr3_nt: TGCGCCAGCAGTCCGGGAGGGTTATACAATGAGCAGTTCTTC
cdr3_aa: CASSPGGLYNEQFF

v_call: TRBV14
j_call: TRBJ2-7
clone_size: -
d_call: -
cdr3_nt: TGTGCCAGCAGCCAAGATCGAAGGCTACGGGAGCAGTACTTC
cdr3_aa: CASSQDRRLREQYF

v_call: TRBV28
j_call: TRBJ2-1
clone_size: -
d_call: -
cdr3_nt: TGTGCCAGCAGCCTAAGGGCCCGAGCTAACAATGAGCAGTTCTTC
cdr3_aa: CASSLRARANNEQFF

v_call: TRBV5-4
j_call: TRBJ1-2
clone_size: -
d_call: -
cdr3_nt: TGTGCCAGCAGCGGGCGGCAGGGAAACTATGGCTACACCTTC
cdr3_aa: CASSGRQGNYGYTF

v_call: TRBV5-1
j_call: TRBJ2-7
clone_size: -
d_call: TRBD2
cdr3_nt: TGCGCCAGCAGCCCCGGGCCCGGGACTAGCTTATACGAGCAGTACTTC
cdr3_aa: CASSPGPGTSLYEQYF

v_call: TRBV4-1
j_call: TRBJ2-1
clone_size: -
d_call: -
cdr3_nt: TGCGCCAGCAGCCAATTGCTCACTTTAGGGGGAAGGGATGAGCAGTTCTTC
cdr3_aa: CASSQLLTLGGRDEQFF

v_call: TRBV7-8
j_call: TRBJ2-2
clone_size: -
d_call: -
cdr3_nt: TGTGCCAGCAGCAGAGGGATGCCGCGGTCCGGGGAGCTGTTTTTT
cdr3_aa: CASSRGMPRSGELFF

v_call: TRBV4-1
j_call: TRBJ1-5
clone_size: -
d_call: -
cdr3_nt: TGCGCCAGCAGCACACACAGGAATGGGGCAAATCAGCCCCAGCATTTT
cdr3_aa: CASSTHRNGANQPQHF

v_call: TRBV5-1
j_call: TRBJ1-2
clone_size: -
d_call: -
cdr3_nt: TGCGCCAGCAGCTTGGACGGTACAGGGACCATTTATGGCTACACCTTC
cdr3_aa: CASSLDGTGTIYGYTF

v_call: TRBV27
j_call: TRBJ2-3
clone_size: -
d_call: -
cdr3_nt: TGTGCCAGCAGTTTCGACAAGTCCGCCCCGCAGTATTTT
cdr3_aa: CASSFDKSAPQYF

v_call: TRBV5-1
j_call: TRBJ1-1
clone_size: -
d_call: -
cdr3_nt: TGCGCCAGCAGCTGGGCCATCGGGGCTGGCACTGAAGCTTTCTTT
cdr3_aa: CASSWAIGAGTEAFF

v_call: TRBV5-6
j_call: TRBJ2-7
clone_size: -
d_call: -
cdr3_nt: TGTGCCAGCAGCTTGGCCGCCGCCCCCTACGAGCAGTACTTC
cdr3_aa: CASSLAAAPYEQYF

v_call: TRBV5-4
j_call: TRBJ1-1
clone_size: -
d_call: -
cdr3_nt: TGTGCCAGCAGCCGGAACAGGTTTGAAGCTTTCTTT
cdr3_aa: CASSRNRFEAFF

v_call: TRBV6-1
j_call: TRBJ1-4
clone_size: -
d_call: -
cdr3_nt: TGTGCCAGCGGATTTATTGGGTCAAAACTGTTTTTT
cdr3_aa: CASGFIGSKLFF

v_call: TRBV25-1
j_call: TRBJ2-5
clone_size: once
d_call: -
cdr3_nt: TGTGCCAGCAGTGAGCCAGGGGCGTCCGAGACCCAGTACTTC
cdr3_aa: CASSEPGASETQYF

v_call: TRBV11-2
j_call: TRBJ2-7
clone_size: once
d_call: -
cdr3_nt: TGTGCCAGCAGCTTAGGTGCGGGGATCTACGAGCAGTACTTC
cdr3_aa: CASSLGAGIYEQYF

v_call: TRBV2
j_call: TRBJ2-7
clone_size: once
d_call: -
cdr3_nt: TGTGCCAGCAGCGTAGGGACAATTGGGCCCCACGAGCAGTACTTC
cdr3_aa: CASSVGTIGPHEQYF

v_call: TRBV18
j_call: TRBJ2-7
clone_size: -
d_call: -
cdr3_nt: TGTGCCAGCTCACCACGACCCTACGAGCAGTACTTC
cdr3_aa: CASSPRPYEQYF

v_call: TRBV2
j_call: TRBJ1-5
clone_size: once
d_call: TRBD1
cdr3_nt: TGTGCCAGCAGTGCTACAGGGGGCGATCAGCCCCAGCATTTT
cdr3_aa: CASSATGGDQPQHF

v_call: TRBV28
j_call: TRBJ2-1
clone_size: -
d_call: -
cdr3_nt: TGTGCCAGCAGCCCTGGAGGGGGGAGGTTCTACAATGAGCAGTTCTTC
cdr3_aa: CASSPGGGRFYNEQFF

v_call: TRBV10-3
j_call: TRBJ1-1
clone_size: -
d_call: -
cdr3_nt: TGTGCCATCAGGGGGGGTCCTGAAGCTTTCTTT
cdr3_aa: CAIRGGPEAFF

v_call: TRBV28
j_call: TRBJ2-1
clone_size: -
d_call: TRBD2
cdr3_nt: TGTGCCAGCAGTTTATGGGCGGGAGGGTCCTACAATGAGCAGTTCTTC
cdr3_aa: CASSLWAGGSYNEQFF

v_call: TRBV5-5
j_call: TRBJ2-7
clone_size: -
d_call: -
cdr3_nt: TGTGCCAGCAGCTTGGGGCTCCCGAACAGGGACGAGCAGTACTTC
cdr3_aa: CASSLGLPNRDEQYF

v_call: TRBV5-1
j_call: TRBJ2-6
clone_size: -
d_call: -
cdr3_nt: TGCGCCAGCAGCTTGCGAGGGGCTGGGGCCAACGTCCTGACTTTC
cdr3_aa: CASSLRGAGANVLTF

v_call: TRBV7-7
j_call: TRBJ2-3
clone_size: -
d_call: TRBD1
cdr3_nt: TGTGCTAGCAGCCTCGGGACAGGGAACACAGATACGCAGTATTTT
cdr3_aa: CASSLGTGNTDTQYF

v_call: TRBV2
j_call: TRBJ2-2
clone_size: few
d_call: -
cdr3_nt: TGTGCCAGCAGTGATGGTTATAACACCGGGGAGCTGTTTTTT
cdr3_aa: CASSDGYNTGELFF

v_call: TRBV7-9
j_call: TRBJ2-7
clone_size: -
d_call: TRBD1
cdr3_nt: TGTGCCAGCAGCTACCCGGGACAGGGGGCGGGTGAGCAGTACTTC
cdr3_aa: CASSYPGQGAGEQYF

v_call: TRBV7-9
j_call: TRBJ2-5
clone_size: -
d_call: -
cdr3_nt: TGTGCCAGCAGCTTAGGTACAGGGACCCAGTACTTC
cdr3_aa: CASSLGTGTQYF

v_call: TRBV5-4
j_call: TRBJ1-1
clone_size: -
d_call: TRBD1
cdr3_nt: TGTGCCAGCAGCTTGGGCGGACAGGGTAACGCTGAAGCTTTCTTT
cdr3_aa: CASSLGGQGNAEAFF